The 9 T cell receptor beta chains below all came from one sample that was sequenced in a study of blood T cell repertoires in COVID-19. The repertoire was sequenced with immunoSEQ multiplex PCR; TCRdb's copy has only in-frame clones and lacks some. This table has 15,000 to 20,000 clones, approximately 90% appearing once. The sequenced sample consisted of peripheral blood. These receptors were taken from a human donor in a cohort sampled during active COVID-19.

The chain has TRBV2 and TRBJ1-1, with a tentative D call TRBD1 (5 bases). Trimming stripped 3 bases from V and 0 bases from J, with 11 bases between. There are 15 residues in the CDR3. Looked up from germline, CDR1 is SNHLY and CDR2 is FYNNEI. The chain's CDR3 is CASSEGQTMNTEAFF. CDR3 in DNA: TGTGCCAGCAGTGAGGGGCAGACCATGAACACTGAAGCTTTCTTT.

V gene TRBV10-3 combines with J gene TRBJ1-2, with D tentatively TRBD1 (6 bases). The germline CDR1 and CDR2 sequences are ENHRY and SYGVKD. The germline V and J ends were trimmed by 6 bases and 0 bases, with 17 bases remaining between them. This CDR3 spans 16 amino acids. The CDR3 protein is CAIRSDKGDANYGYTF. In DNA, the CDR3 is TGTGCCATCAGGAGTGACAAGGGGGACGCTAACTATGGCTACACCTTC.

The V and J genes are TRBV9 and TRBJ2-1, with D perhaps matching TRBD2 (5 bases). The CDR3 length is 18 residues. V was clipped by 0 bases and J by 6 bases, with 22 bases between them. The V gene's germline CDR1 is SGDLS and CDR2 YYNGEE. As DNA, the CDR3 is TGTGCCAGCAGCGTAGAGCTTCGTGAGTGGGGAGATACCAATGAGCAGTTCTTC. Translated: CASSVELREWGDTNEQFF. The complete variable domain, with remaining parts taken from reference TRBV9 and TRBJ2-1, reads DSGVTQTPKHLITATGQRVTLRCSPRSGDLSVYWYQQSLDQGLQFLIQYYNGEERAKGNILERFSAQQFPDLHSELNLSSLELGDSALYFCASSVELREWGDTNEQFFGPGTRLTVL.

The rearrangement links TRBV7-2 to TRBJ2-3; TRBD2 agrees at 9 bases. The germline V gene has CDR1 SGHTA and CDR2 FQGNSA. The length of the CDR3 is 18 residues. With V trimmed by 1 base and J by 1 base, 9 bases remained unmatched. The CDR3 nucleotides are TGTGCCAGCAGCTTAGATGGAACTAGCGGGTTTCGCACAGATACGCAGTATTTT. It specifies CASSLDGTSGFRTDTQYF.

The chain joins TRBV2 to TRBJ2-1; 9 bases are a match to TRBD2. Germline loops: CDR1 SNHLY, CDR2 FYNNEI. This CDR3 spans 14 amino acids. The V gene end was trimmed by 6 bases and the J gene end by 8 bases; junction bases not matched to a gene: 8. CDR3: CASSLRGLAHEQFF. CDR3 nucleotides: TGTGCCAGCAGCCTCAGGGGACTAGCTCATGAGCAGTTCTTC.

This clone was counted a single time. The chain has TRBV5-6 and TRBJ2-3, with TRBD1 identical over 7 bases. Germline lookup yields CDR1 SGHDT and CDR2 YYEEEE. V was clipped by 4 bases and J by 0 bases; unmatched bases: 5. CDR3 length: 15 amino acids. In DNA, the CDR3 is TGTGCCAGCAGCCCCAGGACAGGCAGCACAGATACGCAGTATTTT. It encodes CASSPRTGSTDTQYF.

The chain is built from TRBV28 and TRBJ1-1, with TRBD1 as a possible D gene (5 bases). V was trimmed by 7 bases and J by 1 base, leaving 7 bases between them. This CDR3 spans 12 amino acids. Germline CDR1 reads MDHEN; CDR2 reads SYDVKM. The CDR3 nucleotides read TGTGCCAGCAAGACAGAGAACACTGAAGCTTTCTTT. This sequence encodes CASKTENTEAFF.

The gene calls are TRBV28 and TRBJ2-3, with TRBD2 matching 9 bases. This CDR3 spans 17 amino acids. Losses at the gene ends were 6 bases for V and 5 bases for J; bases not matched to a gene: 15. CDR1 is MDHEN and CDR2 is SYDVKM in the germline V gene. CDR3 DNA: TGTGCCAGCAGACCCGGTGGGGCGGGAGGGGGCATAGATACGCAGTATTTT. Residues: CASRPGGAGGGIDTQYF.

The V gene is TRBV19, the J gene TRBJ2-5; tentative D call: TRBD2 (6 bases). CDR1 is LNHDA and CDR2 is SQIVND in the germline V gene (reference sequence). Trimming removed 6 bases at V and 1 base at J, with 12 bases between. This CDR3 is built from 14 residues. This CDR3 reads CASRKPGGQETQYF. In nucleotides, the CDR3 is TGTGCCAGTAGAAAGCCCGGGGGCCAAGAGACCCAGTACTTC.